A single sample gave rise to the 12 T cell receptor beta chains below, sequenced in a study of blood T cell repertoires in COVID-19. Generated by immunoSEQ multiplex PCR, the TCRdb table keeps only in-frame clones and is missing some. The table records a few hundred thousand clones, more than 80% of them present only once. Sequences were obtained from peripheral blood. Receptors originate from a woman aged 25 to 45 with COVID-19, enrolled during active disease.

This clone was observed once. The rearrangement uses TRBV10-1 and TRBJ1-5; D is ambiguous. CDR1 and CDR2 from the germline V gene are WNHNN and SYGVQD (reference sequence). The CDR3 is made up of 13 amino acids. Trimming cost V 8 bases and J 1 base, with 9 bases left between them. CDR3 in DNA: TGCGCCAGCCCCCACAGCAGCAATCAGCCCCAGCATTTT. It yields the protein CASPHSSNQPQHF.

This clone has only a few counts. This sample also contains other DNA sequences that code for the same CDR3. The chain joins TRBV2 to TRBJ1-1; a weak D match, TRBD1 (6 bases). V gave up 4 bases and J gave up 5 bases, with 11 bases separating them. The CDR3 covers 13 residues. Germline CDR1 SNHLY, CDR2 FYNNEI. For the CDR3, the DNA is TGTGCCAGCAGTGGGGGGCCGGGGACTGAAGCTTTCTTT. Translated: CASSGGPGTEAFF.

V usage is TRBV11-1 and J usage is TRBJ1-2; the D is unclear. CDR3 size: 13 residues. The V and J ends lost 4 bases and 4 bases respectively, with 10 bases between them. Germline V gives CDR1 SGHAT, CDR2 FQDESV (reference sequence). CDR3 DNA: TGTGCCAGCAGCTCCCGCGGCGGCTATGGCTACACCTTC. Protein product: CASSSRGGYGYTF. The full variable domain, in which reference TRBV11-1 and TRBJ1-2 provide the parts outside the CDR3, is EAEVAQSPRYKITEKSQAVAFWCDPISGHATLYWYRQILGQGPELLVQFQDESVVDDSQLPKDRFSAERLKGVDSTLKIQPAELGDSAMYLCASSSRGGYGYTFGSGTRLTVV.

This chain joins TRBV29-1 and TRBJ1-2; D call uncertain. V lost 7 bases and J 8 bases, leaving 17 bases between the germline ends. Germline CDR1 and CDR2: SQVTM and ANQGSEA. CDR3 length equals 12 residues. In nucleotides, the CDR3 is TGCAGCGCCGCCTGGGCAGTTCGGGGCTACACCTTC. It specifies CSAAWAVRGYTF.

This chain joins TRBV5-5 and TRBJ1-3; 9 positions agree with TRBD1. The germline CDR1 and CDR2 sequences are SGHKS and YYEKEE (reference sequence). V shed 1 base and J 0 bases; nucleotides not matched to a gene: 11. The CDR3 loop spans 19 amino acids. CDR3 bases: TGTGCCAGCAGCTTGATTTGGGACAGGGCGTCTTCCTCTGGAAACACCATATATTTT. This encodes CASSLIWDRASSSGNTIYF.

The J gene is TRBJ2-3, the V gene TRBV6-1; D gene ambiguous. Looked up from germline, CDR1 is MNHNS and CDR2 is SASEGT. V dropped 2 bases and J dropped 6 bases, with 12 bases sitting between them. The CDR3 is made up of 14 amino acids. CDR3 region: CASSEQAPRDTQYF. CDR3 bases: TGTGCCAGCAGTGAACAGGCCCCCAGGGATACGCAGTATTTT.

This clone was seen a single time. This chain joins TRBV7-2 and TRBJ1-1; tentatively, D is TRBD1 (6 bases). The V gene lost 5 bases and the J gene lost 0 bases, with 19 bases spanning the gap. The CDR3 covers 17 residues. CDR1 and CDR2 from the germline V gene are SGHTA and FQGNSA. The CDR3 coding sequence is TGTGCCAGCAGCCCCTTAAGGGCAGGGGCCCTGAACACTGAAGCTTTCTTT. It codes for CASSPLRAGALNTEAFF.

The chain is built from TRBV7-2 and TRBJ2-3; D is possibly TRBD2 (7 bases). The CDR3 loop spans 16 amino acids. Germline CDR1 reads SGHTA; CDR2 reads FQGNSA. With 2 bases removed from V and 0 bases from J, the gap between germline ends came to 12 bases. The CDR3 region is CASSLRRGLSTDTQYF. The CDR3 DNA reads TGTGCCAGCAGCTTAAGGCGGGGGCTCAGCACAGATACGCAGTATTTT.

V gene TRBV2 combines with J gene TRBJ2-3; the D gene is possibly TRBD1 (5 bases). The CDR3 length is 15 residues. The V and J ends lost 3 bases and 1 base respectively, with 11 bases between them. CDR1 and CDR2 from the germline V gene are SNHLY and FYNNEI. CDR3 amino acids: CASSEGQGGTDTQYF. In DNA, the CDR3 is TGTGCCAGCAGTGAGGGCCAGGGTGGCACAGATACGCAGTATTTT.

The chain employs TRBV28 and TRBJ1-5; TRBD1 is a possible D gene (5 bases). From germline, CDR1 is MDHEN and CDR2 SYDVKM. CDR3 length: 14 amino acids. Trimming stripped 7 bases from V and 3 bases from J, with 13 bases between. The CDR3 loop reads CASTVRVNNQPQHF. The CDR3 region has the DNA TGTGCCAGCACGGTCAGGGTTAACAATCAGCCCCAGCATTTT.

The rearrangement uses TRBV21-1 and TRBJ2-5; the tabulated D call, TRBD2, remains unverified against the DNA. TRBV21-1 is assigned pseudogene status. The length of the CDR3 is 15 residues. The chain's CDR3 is CASTSRERVQETQYF. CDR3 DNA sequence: TGTGCCAGCACCTCGCGAGAGAGGGTCCAAGAGACCCAGTACTTC.

The DNA of the CDR3 is TGTGCCAGCAGCCCCCGATCCAAGAGGGACACTGAAGCTTTCTTT. It translates to CASSPRSKRDTEAFF. The chain uses TRBV9 and TRBJ1-1; D unclear. Germline V gives CDR1 SGDLS, CDR2 YYNGEE. This CDR3 has 15 residues. V shed 4 bases and J shed 3 bases, with 16 bases lying between them.